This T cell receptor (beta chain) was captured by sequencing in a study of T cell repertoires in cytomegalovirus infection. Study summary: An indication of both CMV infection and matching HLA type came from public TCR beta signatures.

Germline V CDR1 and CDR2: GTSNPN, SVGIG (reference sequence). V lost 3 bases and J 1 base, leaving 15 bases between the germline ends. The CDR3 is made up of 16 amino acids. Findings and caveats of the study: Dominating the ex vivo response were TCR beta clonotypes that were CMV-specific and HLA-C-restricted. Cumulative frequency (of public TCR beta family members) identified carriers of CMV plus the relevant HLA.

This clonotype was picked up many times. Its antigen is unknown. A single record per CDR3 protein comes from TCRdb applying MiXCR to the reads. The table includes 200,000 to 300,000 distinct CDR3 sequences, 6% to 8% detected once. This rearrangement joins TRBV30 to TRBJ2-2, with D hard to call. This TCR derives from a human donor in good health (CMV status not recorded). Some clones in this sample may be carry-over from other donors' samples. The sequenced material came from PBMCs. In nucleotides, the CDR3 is TGTGCCTGGAGACCCCTCCGGACCGGGAACACCGGGGAGCTGTTTTTT. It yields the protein CAWRPLRTGNTGELFF.